This T cell receptor beta chain was found in a study of cytotoxic CD8 clonotypes in ibrutinib-treated CLL. Profiling relied on immunoSEQ multiplex PCR, and the TCRdb table lists in-frame clones only, not all of them. Of roughly 190,000 clones detected, around three quarters appear once; the ten largest clones hold roughly 12%. V was trimmed by 3 bases and J by 1 base, leaving 3 bases between them. The V gene's germline CDR1 is SEHNR and CDR2 FQNEAQ (reference sequence). This CDR3 has 13 residues. This chain links TRBV7-9 with TRBJ2-2; no clear D gene. Sequenced material: PBMCs, taken after 24 months of ibrutinib treatment. The sequence was collected from a human donor with chronic lymphocytic leukemia. The CDR3 sequence: CASSLLNTGELFF. Written as DNA, the CDR3 is TGTGCCAGCAGCTTGCTGAACACCGGGGAGCTGTTTTTT.